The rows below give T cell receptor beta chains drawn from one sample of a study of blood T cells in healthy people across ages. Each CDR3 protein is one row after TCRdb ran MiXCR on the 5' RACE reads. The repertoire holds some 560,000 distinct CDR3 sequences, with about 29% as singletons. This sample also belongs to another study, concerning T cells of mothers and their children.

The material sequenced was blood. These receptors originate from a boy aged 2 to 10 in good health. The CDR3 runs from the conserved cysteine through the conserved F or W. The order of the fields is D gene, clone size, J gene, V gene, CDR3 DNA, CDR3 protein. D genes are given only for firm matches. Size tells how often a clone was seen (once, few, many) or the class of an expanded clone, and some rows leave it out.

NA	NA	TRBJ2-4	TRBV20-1	TGCAGTGCTAGAGGCCCAGGGGGAGGGGTAGCCAAAAACATTCAGTACTTC	CSARGPGGGVAKNIQYF
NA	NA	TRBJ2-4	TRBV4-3	TGCGCCAGCAGCCAAGGAACGACGGCAACTCTAGCCAAAAACATTCAGTACTTC	CASSQGTTATLAKNIQYF
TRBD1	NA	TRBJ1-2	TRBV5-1	TGCGCCAGCAGCCCCGGGACAGGAGATCGAGGCTACACCTTC	CASSPGTGDRGYTF
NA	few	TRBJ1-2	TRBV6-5	TGTGCCAGCAGTTACTCCCGGACAGTTCGCTACACCTTC	CASSYSRTVRYTF
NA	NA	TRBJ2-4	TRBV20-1	TGCAGTGTTCTCTTCGGGCTGGCCAAAAACATTCAGTACTTC	CSVLFGLAKNIQYF
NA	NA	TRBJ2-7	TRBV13	TGTGCCAGCAGCTTTCAGGAGGGCGAGCAGTACTTC	CASSFQEGEQYF
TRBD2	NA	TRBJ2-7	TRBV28	TGTGCCAGCAGTCCCCTGACTAGCGGGGACTCCTACGAGCAGTACTTC	CASSPLTSGDSYEQYF
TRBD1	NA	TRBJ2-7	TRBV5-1	TGCGCCAGCAGCTTTCGGGTCCGGGACAGGGGGCTCTACGAGCAGAACTTC	CASSFRVRDRGLYEQNF
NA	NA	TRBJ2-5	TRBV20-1	TGCAGTGCTAGCGGGGATCCGGAGACCCAGTACTTC	CSASGDPETQYF
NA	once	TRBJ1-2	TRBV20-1	TGCAGTGCTTTCCTGGACGGGAGATATAACTATGGCTACACCTTC	CSAFLDGRYNYGYTF
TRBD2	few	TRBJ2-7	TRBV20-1	TGCAGTGCCCAGCGGGGTGAGGAGCAGTACTTC	CSAQRGEEQYF
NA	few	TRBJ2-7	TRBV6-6	TGTGCCAGCAGTTACACAGGGATGGACGAGCAGTACTTC	CASSYTGMDEQYF
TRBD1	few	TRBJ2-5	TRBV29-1	TGCAGCCTTCGGGACAGGCCCCAAGAGACCCAGTACTTC	CSLRDRPQETQYF
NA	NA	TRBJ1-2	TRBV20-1	TGCAGTGCTAGAGATGGGAGGACCAATGGCTACACCTTC	CSARDGRTNGYTF
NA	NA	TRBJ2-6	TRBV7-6	TGTGCCAGCAGCTTGGCTATCGGTGCCAACGTCCTGACTTTC	CASSLAIGANVLTF
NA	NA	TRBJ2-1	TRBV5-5	TGTGCCAGCAGCCCAGGGACCTCGGCGGTTGAGCAGTTCTTC	CASSPGTSAVEQFF
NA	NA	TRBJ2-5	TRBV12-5	TGTGCTAGTGGTTTGTTTGGGGGACAAGAGACCCAGTACTTC	CASGLFGGQETQYF
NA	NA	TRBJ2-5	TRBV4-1	TGCGCCAGCAGCCAAGAAGTAGGGTCCGGGATGCAGTACTTC	CASSQEVGSGMQYF
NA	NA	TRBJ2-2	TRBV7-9	TGTGCCAGCAGCTTAGATTGGAGGATATATCAGGGGAACACCGGGGAGCTGTTTTTT	CASSLDWRIYQGNTGELFF
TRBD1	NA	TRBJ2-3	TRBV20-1	TGCAGTGCTTATAGGGACAGCCGGGGCACAGATACGCAGTATTTT	CSAYRDSRGTDTQYF
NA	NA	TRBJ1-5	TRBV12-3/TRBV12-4	TGTGCCAGCAGTTTGTCAGGGGATAATAGCAATCAGCCCCAGCATTTT	CASSLSGDNSNQPQHF